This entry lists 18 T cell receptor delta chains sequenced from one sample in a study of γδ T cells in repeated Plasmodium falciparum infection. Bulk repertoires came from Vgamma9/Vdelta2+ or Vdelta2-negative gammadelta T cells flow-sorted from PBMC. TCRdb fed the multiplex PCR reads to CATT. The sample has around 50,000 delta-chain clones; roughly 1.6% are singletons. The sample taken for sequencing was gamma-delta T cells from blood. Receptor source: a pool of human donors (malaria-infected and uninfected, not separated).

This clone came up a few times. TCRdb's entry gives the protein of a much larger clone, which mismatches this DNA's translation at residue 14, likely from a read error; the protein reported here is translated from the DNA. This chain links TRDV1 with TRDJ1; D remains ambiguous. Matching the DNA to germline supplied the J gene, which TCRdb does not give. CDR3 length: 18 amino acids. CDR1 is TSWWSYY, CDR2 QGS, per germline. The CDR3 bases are TGTGCTCTTGGGGAACTAGTTCTCCGTCTAAGGCTCACCGGTAAACTCATCTTT. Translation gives CALGELVLRLRLTGKLIF.

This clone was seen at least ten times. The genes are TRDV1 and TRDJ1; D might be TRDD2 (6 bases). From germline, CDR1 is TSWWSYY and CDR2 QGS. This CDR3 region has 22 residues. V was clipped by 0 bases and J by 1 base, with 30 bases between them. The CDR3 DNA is TGTGCTCTTGGGGAACTAAGGATAGACTCCATACTCCTACTGTGGTTCACCGATAAACTCATCTTT. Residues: CALGELRIDSILLLWFTDKLIF.

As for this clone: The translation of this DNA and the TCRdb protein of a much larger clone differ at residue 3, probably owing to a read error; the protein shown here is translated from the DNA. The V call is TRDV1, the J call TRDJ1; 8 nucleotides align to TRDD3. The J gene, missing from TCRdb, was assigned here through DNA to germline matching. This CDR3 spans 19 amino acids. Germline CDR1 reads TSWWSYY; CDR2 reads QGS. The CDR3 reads CAPGELAWALGDPRDKLIF. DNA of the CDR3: TGTGCTCCTGGGGAACTCGCCTGGGCTCTGGGGGACCCTCGGGATAAACTCATCTTT.

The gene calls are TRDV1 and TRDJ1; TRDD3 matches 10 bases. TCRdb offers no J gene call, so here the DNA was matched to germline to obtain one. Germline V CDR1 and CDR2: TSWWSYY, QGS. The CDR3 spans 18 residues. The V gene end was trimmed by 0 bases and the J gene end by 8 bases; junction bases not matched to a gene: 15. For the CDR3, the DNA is TGTGCTCTTGGGGAACTTTTCCCACTCCACTGGGGGATGAGAAAACTCATCTTT. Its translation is CALGELFPLHWGMRKLIF.

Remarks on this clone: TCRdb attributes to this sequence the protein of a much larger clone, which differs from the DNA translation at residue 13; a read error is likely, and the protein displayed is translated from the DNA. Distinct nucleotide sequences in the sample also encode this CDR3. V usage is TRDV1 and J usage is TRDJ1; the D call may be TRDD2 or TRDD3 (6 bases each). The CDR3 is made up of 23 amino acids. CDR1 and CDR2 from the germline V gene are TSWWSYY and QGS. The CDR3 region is CALGELPLLRGGRDSAYTDKLIF. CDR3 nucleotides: TGTGCCCTTGGAGAACTTCCACTCCTACGAGGGGGGAGGGATTCAGCGTACACCGATAAACTCATCTTT.

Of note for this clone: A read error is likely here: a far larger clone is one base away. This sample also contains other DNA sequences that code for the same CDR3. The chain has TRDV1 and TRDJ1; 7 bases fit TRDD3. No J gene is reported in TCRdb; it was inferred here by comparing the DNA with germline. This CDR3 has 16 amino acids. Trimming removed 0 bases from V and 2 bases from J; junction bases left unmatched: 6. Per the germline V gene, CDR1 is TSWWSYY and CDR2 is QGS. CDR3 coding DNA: TGTGCTCTTGGGGAACTGAGGGATACAGGTACCGATAAACTCATCTTT. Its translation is CALGELRDTGTDKLIF.

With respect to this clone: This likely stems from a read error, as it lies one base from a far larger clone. CDR3 nucleotides: TGTGCCTGCGACACCGTGGATACCTTACTGGGGGATATGTCCAATAAACTCATCTTT. Protein product: CACDTVDTLLGDMSNKLIF. The V gene is TRDV2, the J gene TRDJ1, with 11 positions matching TRDD3. Here the J gene came from matching the DNA to germline, since TCRdb omits it. The CDR3 is 19 residues long. Germline V lookup: CDR1 GEAIGNYY, CDR2 EKD.

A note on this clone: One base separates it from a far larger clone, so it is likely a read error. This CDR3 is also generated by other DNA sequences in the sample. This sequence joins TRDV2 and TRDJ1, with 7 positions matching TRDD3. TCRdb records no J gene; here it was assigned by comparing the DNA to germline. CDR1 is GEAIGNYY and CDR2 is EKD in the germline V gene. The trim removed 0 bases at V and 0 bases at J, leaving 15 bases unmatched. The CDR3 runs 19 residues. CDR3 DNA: TGTGCCTGTGACACCGGCCAGTTGGGGGAGCGGATGTACACCGATAAACTCATCTTT. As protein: CACDTGQLGERMYTDKLIF.

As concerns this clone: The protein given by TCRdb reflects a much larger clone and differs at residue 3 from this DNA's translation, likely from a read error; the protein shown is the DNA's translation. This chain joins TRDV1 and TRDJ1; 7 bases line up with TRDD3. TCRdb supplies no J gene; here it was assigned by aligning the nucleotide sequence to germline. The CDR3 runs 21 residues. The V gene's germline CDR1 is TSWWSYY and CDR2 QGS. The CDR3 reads CAPGVSPTLSYWGFYTDKLIF. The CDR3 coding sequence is TGTGCTCCTGGGGTTTCGCCTACTCTATCTTACTGGGGATTTTACACCGATAAACTCATCTTT.

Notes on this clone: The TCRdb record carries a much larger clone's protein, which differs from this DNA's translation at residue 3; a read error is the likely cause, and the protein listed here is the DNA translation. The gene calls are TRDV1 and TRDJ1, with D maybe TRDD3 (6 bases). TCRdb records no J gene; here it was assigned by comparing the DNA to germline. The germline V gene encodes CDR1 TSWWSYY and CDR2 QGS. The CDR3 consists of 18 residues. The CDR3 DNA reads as TGTGCTCCTGGGGCACCTAGGGCTGGTTTGGGGTACACCGATAAACTCATCTTT. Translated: CAPGAPRAGLGYTDKLIF.

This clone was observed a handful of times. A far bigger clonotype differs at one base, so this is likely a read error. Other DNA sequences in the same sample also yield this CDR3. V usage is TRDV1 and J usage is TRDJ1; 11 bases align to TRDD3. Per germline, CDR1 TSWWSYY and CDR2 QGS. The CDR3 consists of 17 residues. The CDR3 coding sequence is TGTGCTCTTGGGGTTGTTACTGGGGGATATCATCCCGATAAACTCATCTTC. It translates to CALGVVTGGYHPDKLIF.

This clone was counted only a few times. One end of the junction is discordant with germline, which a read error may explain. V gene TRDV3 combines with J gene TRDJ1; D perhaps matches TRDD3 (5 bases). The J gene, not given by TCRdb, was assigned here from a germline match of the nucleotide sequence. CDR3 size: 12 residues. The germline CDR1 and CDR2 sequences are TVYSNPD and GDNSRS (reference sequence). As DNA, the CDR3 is TGCGCGACTGTGGGGTACACCGATAAACTCATCTTT. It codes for CATVGYTDKLIF. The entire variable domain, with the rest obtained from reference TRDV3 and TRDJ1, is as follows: CDKVTQSSPDQTVASGSEVVLLCTYDTVYSNPDLFWYRIRPDYSFQFVFYGDNSRSEGADFTQGRFSVKHILTQKAFHLVISPVRTEDSATYYCATVGYTDKLIFGKGTRVTVEP.

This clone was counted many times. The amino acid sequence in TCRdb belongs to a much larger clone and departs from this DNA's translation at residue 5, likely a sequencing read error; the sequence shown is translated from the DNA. CDR3 sequence: CACDAVGQPDHTDKLIF. CDR3 bases: TGTGCCTGTGACGCCGTGGGACAGCCAGACCACACCGATAAACTCATCTTT. This chain joins TRDV2 and TRDJ1; D not certain. Matching the DNA to germline supplied the J gene, which TCRdb does not give. V was pared by 3 bases and J by 0 bases, with 19 bases between. This CDR3 region has 17 residues. CDR1 and CDR2 from the germline V gene are GEAIGNYY and EKD.

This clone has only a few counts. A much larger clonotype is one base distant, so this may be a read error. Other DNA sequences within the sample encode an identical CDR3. The CDR3 protein is CAPLPSGGPEYTDKLIF. Written as DNA, the CDR3 is TGTGCTCCTTTACCGAGCGGGGGTCCGGAGTACACCGATAAACTCATCTTT. This chain uses TRDV1 with TRDJ1; a weak D match, TRDD3 (5 bases). V was shortened by 10 bases and J by 0 bases, with 24 bases between the two germline ends. The germline CDR1 and CDR2 sequences are TSWWSYY and QGS. This CDR3 spans 17 amino acids.

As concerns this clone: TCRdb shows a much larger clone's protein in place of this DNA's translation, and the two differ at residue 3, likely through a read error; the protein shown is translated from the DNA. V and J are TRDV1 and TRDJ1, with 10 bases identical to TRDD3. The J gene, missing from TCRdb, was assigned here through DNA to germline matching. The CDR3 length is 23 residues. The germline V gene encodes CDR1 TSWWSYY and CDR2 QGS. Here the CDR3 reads CAPGEPLGPFRLGGYLYTDKLIF. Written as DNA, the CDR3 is TGTGCTCCTGGGGAACCCCTGGGTCCTTTCCGCCTTGGGGGATACCTGTACACCGATAAACTCATCTTT.

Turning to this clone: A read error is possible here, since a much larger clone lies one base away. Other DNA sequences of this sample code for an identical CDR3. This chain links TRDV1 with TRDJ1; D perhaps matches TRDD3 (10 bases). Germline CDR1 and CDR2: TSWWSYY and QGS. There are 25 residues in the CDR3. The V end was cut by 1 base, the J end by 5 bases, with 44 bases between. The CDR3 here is CALGEPGLPTRFWGIGGGVTDKLIF. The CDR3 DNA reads TGTGCTCTTGGGGAACCAGGCCTTCCTACGAGGTTCTGGGGGATAGGCGGCGGGGTCACAGATAAACTCATCTTT.

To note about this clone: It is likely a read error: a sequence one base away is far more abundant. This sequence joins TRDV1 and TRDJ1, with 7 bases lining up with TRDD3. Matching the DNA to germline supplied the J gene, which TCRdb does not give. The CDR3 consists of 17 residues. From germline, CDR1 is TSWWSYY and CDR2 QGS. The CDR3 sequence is CALGDARLGIHTDKLIF. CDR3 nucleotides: TGCGCTCTTGGGGATGCCCGACTGGGGATCCATACCGATAAACTCATCTTT.

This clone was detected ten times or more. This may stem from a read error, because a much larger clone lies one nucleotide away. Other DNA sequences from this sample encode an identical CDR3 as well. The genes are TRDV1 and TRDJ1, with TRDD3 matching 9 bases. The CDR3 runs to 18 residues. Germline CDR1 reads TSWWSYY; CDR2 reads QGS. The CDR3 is CALGERFKGDTVVDKLIF. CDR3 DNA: TGTGCTCTTGGGGAACGGTTCAAGGGGGATACTGTCGTCGATAAACTAATCTTT.